Listed here is a single T cell receptor (beta chain). Its target is not known. The source of the sample is a study of identifying expanded T cells in peripheral blood. Study results and limitations: Variance in clone template counts between approximately 2-week samples significantly increased with total template count across all healthy donors. Differentially abundant clones: around 1.1 between replicates, approximately 16 at roughly 2 weeks, 19 to 20 at four.

Germline CDR1 and CDR2: WNHNN and SYGVQD (reference sequence). Trimming left V 7 bases short and J 4 bases short, with 9 bases between. This CDR3 contains 12 residues. Collection occurred without any documented infections or immune events in donors. Method: immunoSEQ multiplex PCR; TCRdb's copy keeps in-frame clones and lacks some. Of tens of thousands of clones detected, about four fifths appear once; the ten largest clones hold about a fifth. This TCR derives from a person between 18 and 69 years old in good health. Sequences were obtained from blood. The V and J genes are TRBV10-1 and TRBJ2-3; TRBD1 is a possible D gene (5 bases). CDR3 sequence reads: CASNQGSDTQYF. For the CDR3, the DNA is TGCGCCAGCAATCAGGGTTCAGATACGCAGTATTTT.